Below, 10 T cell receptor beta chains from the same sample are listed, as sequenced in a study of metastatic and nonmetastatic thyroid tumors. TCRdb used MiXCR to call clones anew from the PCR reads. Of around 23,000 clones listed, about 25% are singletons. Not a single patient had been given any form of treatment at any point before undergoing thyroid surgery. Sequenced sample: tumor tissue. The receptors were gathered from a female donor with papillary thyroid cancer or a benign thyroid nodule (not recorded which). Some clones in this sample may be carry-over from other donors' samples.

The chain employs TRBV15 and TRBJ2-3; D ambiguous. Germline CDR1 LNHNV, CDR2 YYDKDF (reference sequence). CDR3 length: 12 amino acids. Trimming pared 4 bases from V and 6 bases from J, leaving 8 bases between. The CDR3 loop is CATSIVADTQYF. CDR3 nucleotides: TGTGCCACCAGCATAGTGGCTGATACGCAGTATTTT.

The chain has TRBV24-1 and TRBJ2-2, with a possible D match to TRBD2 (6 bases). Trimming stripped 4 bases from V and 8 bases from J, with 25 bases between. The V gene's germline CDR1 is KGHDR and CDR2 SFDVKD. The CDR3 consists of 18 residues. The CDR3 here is CATSDFTWGHGLSGELFF. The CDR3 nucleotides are TGTGCCACCAGTGACTTTACCTGGGGCCATGGACTATCGGGGGAGCTGTTTTTT.

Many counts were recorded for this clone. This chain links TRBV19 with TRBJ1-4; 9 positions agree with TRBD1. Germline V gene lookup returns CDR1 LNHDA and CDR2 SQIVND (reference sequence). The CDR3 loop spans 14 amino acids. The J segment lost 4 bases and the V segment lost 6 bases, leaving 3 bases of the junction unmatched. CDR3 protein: CASRPGQGNEKLFF. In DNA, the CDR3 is TGTGCCAGTAGGCCGGGACAGGGTAATGAAAAACTGTTTTTT.

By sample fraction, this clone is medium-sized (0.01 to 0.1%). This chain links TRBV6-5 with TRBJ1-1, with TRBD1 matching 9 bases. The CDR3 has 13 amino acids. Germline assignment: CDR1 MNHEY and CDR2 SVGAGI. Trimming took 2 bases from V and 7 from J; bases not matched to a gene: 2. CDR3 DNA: TGTGCCAGCAGTTACAACAGGGGGCATGAAGCTTTCTTT. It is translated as CASSYNRGHEAFF.

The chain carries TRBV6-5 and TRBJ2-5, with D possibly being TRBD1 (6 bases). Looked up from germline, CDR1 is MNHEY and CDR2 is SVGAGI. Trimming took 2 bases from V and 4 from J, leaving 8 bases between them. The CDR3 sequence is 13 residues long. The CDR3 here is CASSYGGRETQYF. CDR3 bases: TGTGCCAGCAGTTACGGGGGCCGAGAGACCCAGTACTTC.

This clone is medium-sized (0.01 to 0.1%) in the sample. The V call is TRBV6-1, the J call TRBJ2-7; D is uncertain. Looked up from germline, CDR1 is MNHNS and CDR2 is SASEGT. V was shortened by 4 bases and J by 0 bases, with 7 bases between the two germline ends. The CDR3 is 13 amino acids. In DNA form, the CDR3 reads TGTGCCAGCAGTGCTACCTACTCCTACGAGCAGTACTTC. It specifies CASSATYSYEQYF.

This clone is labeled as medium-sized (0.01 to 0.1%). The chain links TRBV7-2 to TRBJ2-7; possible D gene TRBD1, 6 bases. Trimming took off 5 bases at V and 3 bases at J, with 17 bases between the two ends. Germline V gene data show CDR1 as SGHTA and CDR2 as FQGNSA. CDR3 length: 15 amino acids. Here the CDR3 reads CASSQAQGSGYEQYF. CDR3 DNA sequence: TGTGCCAGCAGCCAAGCACAGGGTTCAGGCTACGAGCAGTACTTC.

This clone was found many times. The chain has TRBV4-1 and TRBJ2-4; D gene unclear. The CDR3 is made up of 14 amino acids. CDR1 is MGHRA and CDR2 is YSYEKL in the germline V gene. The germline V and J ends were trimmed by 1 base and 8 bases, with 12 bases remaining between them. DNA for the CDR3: TGCGCCAGCAGCCAAGGCCAGATCAACGACATTCAGTACTTC. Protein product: CASSQGQINDIQYF.

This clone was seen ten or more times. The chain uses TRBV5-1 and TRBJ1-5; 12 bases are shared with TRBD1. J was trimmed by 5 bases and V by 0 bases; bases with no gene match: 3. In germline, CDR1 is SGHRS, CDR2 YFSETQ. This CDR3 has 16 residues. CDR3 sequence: CASSLAGTGGDQPQHF. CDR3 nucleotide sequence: TGCGCCAGCAGCTTGGCCGGGACAGGGGGCGATCAGCCCCAGCATTTT. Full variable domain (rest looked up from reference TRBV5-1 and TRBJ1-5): KAGVTQTPRYLIKTRGQQVTLSCSPISGHRSVSWYQQTPGQGLQFLFEYFSETQRNKGNFPGRFSGRQFSNSRSEMNVSTLELGDSALYLCASSLAGTGGDQPQHFGDGTRLSIL.

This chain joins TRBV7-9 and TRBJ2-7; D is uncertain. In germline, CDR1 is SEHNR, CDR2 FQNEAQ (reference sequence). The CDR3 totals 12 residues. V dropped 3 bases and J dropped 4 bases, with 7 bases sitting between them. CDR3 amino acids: CASSFDGYEQYF. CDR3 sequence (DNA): TGTGCCAGCAGCTTCGACGGATACGAGCAGTACTTC.